One sample yielded the 31 T cell receptor beta chains listed below, sequenced in a study of a mutant IDH1 vaccine in newly diagnosed glioma. Time point denoted: baseline, week 1 (first vaccination visit). The treatment: pre-vaccination baseline after standard-of-care therapy. The data were produced by immunoSEQ multiplex PCR, yet TCRdb's version contains in-frame clones alone and is incomplete. Of roughly 70,000 clones in the sample, 65% to 85% were seen once. The starting material was peripheral blood mononuclear cells (PBMCs), obtained from a glioma patient treated with radiotherapy, temozolomide or both. The receptors stem from a woman aged 18-29 years with glioma. Some clones in this sample may be carry-over from other donors' samples.

The chain recombines TRBV7-2 with TRBJ2-4; 10 nucleotides agree with TRBD2. The CDR3 is 16 amino acids. Germline V gene lookup returns CDR1 SGHTA and CDR2 FQGNSA. The V gene end was trimmed by 1 base and the J gene end by 6 bases; junction bases not matched to a gene: 6. For the CDR3, the DNA is TGTGCCAGCAGCTTAGAACTAGCGGGACAGAGAAACATTCAGTACTTC. Translation gives CASSLELAGQRNIQYF.

In its sample, this clone was seen once. The V call is TRBV4-2, the J call TRBJ2-2; D might be TRBD2 (6 bases). Trimming removed 0 bases at V and 6 bases at J, with 20 bases between. Germline V gene data show CDR1 as LGHNA and CDR2 as YNFKEQ. The CDR3 contains 18 residues. CDR3 loop: CASSQENPLAGRPGELFF. The CDR3 coding sequence is TGTGCCAGCAGCCAAGAGAACCCTTTGGCGGGGAGACCCGGGGAGCTGTTTTTT.

The chain recombines TRBV9 with TRBJ2-7; D gene uncertain. Trimming stripped 0 bases from V and 4 bases from J, with 11 bases between. The CDR3 has 14 residues. Germline V gene data show CDR1 as SGDLS and CDR2 as YYNGEE. In nucleotides, the CDR3 is TGTGCCAGCAGCGTAGCTCCTTCATATTACGAGCAGTACTTC. Translating it yields CASSVAPSYYEQYF.

The J gene is TRBJ1-2, the V gene TRBV30; perhaps TRBD1 as D (5 bases). The CDR3 spans 14 residues. CDR1 is GTSNPN, CDR2 SVGIG, per germline (reference sequence). V shed 8 bases and J shed 1 base, with 17 bases lying between them. CDR3 nucleotide sequence: TGTGCCGTAGACGGGACGGAGCTTAACTATGGCTACACCTTC. Its protein product is CAVDGTELNYGYTF.

The rearrangement uses TRBV9 and TRBJ2-3; D ambiguous. Per the germline V gene, CDR1 is SGDLS and CDR2 is YYNGEE. The length of the CDR3 is 14 residues. The V gene lost 0 bases and the J gene lost 2 bases, with 7 bases spanning the gap. CDR3 sequence reads: CASSVEPSTDTQYF. CDR3 nucleotides: TGTGCCAGCAGCGTAGAACCTTCCACAGATACGCAGTATTTT. The whole variable domain, filled in from reference TRBV9 and TRBJ2-3, reads DSGVTQTPKHLITATGQRVTLRCSPRSGDLSVYWYQQSLDQGLQFLIQYYNGEERAKGNILERFSAQQFPDLHSELNLSSLELGDSALYFCASSVEPSTDTQYFGPGTRLTVL.

J is TRBJ2-3 and V is TRBV29-1; D might be TRBD1 or TRBD2, each matching 5 bases. Germline V gene lookup returns CDR1 SQVTM and CDR2 ANQGSEA. CDR3 size: 15 residues. The V gene lost 6 bases and the J gene lost 11 bases, with 27 bases spanning the gap. CDR3 in DNA: TGCAGCGTGCGTAGAGGGGCTCACCATCCCGAAGGGCAGTATTTT. This sequence encodes CSVRRGAHHPEGQYF.

DNA of the CDR3: TGTGCCAGCAGCGTCGGACAGGGGATTCCACCCCTCCACTTT. As protein: CASSVGQGIPPLHF. The chain combines TRBV7-2 with TRBJ1-6, with 9 bases identical to TRBD1. V lost 5 bases, J lost 11 bases, and 7 bases stayed unmatched. CDR3 length equals 14 residues. Per the germline V gene, CDR1 is SGHTA and CDR2 is FQGNSA.

This chain uses TRBV11-3 with TRBJ2-7, with 9 bases lining up with TRBD2. V dropped 1 base and J dropped 1; count of bases not matched to a gene: 2. Germline values: CDR1 SGHNT, CDR2 YENEEA. This CDR3 spans 15 amino acids. CDR3 nucleotide sequence: TGTGCCAGCAGCTTAGGGCGGGGGGGGTCCTACGAGCAGTACTTC. Its protein product is CASSLGRGGSYEQYF.

V usage is TRBV29-1 and J usage is TRBJ1-2, with D hard to call. The CDR3 is 14 residues long. Trimming removed 0 bases at V and 4 bases at J, with 12 bases between. Looked up from germline, CDR1 is SQVTM and CDR2 is ANQGSEA. CDR3 residues: CSVEESWDPYGYTF. The CDR3 nucleotides read TGCAGCGTTGAAGAGTCTTGGGATCCCTATGGCTACACCTTC.

The genes are TRBV9 and TRBJ2-1; TRBD2 agrees at 8 bases. Trimming removed 5 bases from V and 7 bases from J; junction bases left unmatched: 20. CDR1 and CDR2 from the germline V gene are SGDLS and YYNGEE. This CDR3 region has 18 residues. This CDR3 is CASSLRLAGGSFRNEQFF. For the CDR3, the DNA is TGTGCCAGCAGTCTACGGTTGGCGGGAGGCTCTTTCAGAAATGAGCAGTTCTTC.

In DNA form, the CDR3 reads TGTGCCAGTAGTATAGGAGGGACAGGGTTCGAAGAGACCCAGTACTTC. Translating it yields CASSIGGTGFEETQYF. The rearrangement links TRBV19 to TRBJ2-5; TRBD1 agrees at 9 bases. Germline V gives CDR1 LNHDA, CDR2 SQIVND (reference sequence). This CDR3 has 16 residues. V lost 1 base and J lost 3; bases outside the gene matches: 6.

The chain recombines TRBV5-6 with TRBJ2-7; D uncertain. V gave up 4 bases and J gave up 0 bases, with 8 bases separating them. CDR3 size: 13 residues. The germline CDR1 and CDR2 sequences are SGHDT and YYEEEE. The CDR3 coding sequence is TGTGCCAGCAGCACCGTTACCTCCTACGAGCAGTACTTC. This encodes CASSTVTSYEQYF.

In the case of this clone: The junction departs from the called germline gene at one end, perhaps through a read error. This sequence joins TRBV6-6 and TRBJ2-7; 10 bases match TRBD1. This CDR3 contains 15 residues. Germline V gene data show CDR1 as MNHNY and CDR2 as SVGAGI (reference sequence). CDR3 DNA: TGTGCCAGCAGTACGACAGGGGGCGATGCATCCTCGGGACACTTC. Amino acid sequence: CASSTTGGDASSGHF.

The chain recombines TRBV5-6 with TRBJ1-1; D may be TRBD1 (5 bases). The germline V gene encodes CDR1 SGHDT and CDR2 YYEEEE. V shed 4 bases and J shed 1 base, with 11 bases lying between them. This CDR3 spans 14 amino acids. The CDR3 DNA sequence: TGTGCCAGCAGCCCGGGACGCAGGAACACTGAAGCTTTCTTT. The encoded protein is CASSPGRRNTEAFF.

Written as DNA, the CDR3 is TGTGCCAGCAGCCGTACTGACAGGGGGGTCACTGAAGCTTTCTTT. It codes for CASSRTDRGVTEAFF. The J gene is TRBJ1-1, the V gene TRBV7-9, with 9 bases lining up with TRBD1. V lost 5 bases to trimming and J lost 4 bases; unmatched junction nucleotides: 8. In germline, CDR1 is SEHNR, CDR2 FQNEAQ (reference sequence). The CDR3 has 15 residues.

V usage is TRBV6-1 and J usage is TRBJ1-1; tentative D call: TRBD1 (5 bases). Trimming took 2 bases from V and 11 from J, leaving 9 bases between them. The CDR3 sequence is 11 residues long. The germline gives CDR1 MNHNS, CDR2 SASEGT. This CDR3 reads CASSEQGPAFF. The CDR3 DNA is TGTGCCAGCAGTGAACAGGGACCTGCTTTCTTT.

This clone was detected only once. The CDR3 sequence: CASSLVQGRQETQYF. Here the CDR3 DNA reads TGTGCCAGCAGCTTAGTACAGGGGAGGCAAGAGACCCAGTACTTC. V usage is TRBV7-9 and J usage is TRBJ2-5; D possibly corresponds to TRBD1 (7 bases). CDR3 length: 15 residues. Germline CDR1 and CDR2: SEHNR and FQNEAQ (reference sequence). V was trimmed by 1 base and J by 2 bases, leaving 11 bases between them.

This clone was counted only a few times. This chain uses TRBV2 with TRBJ1-5, with D unclear. V gave up 5 bases and J gave up 0 bases, with 11 bases separating them. Germline V gene data show CDR1 as SNHLY and CDR2 as FYNNEI. The CDR3 totals 15 residues. CDR3 nucleotide sequence: TGTGCCAGCAGTCAGGACTCTCATAGCAATCAGCCCCAGCATTTT. It yields the protein CASSQDSHSNQPQHF.

The V gene is TRBV18, the J gene TRBJ2-7; either TRBD1 or TRBD2 may fit D (6 bases each). The CDR3 runs to 14 residues. Per germline, CDR1 KGHSH and CDR2 LQKENI. The ends were cut back, 1 base at V and 6 bases at J, with 13 bases in the middle. Written as DNA, the CDR3 is TGTGCCAGCTCACCACTACCGGGGGCAAGCGAGCAGTACTTC. This encodes CASSPLPGASEQYF.

This chain uses TRBV6-1 with TRBJ1-3; D not resolved. From germline, CDR1 is MNHNS and CDR2 SASEGT. The CDR3 has 13 amino acids. Trimming left V 5 bases short and J 1 base short, with 6 bases between. CDR3 coding DNA: TGTGCCAGCAGTCTAGAATCTGGAAACACCATATATTTT. Translated: CASSLESGNTIYF.

The chain combines TRBV11-3 with TRBJ1-1; D remains unclear. Trimming shortened V by 0 bases and J by 0 bases, and 5 bases separated the two germline ends. The V gene's germline CDR1 is SGHNT and CDR2 YENEEA. The CDR3 contains 14 residues. The CDR3 here is CASSLDFLNTEAFF. In DNA, the CDR3 is TGTGCCAGCAGCTTAGATTTCCTGAACACTGAAGCTTTCTTT.

This chain uses TRBV25-1 with TRBJ2-7; D not certain. The germline V gene has CDR1 MGHDK and CDR2 SYGVNS. The V and J ends lost 2 bases and 4 bases respectively, with 6 bases between them. The CDR3 spans 12 residues. CDR3 protein: CASSEDPYEQYF. DNA for the CDR3: TGTGCCAGCAGTGAAGACCCTTACGAGCAGTACTTC.

This chain links TRBV2 with TRBJ1-1, with a weak D call TRBD1 (6 bases). Germline V gene sequence: CDR1 SNHLY, CDR2 FYNNEI. This CDR3 contains 16 residues. V was pared by 2 bases and J by 0 bases, with 13 bases between. The chain's CDR3 is CASSEPQGSLNTEAFF. In DNA, the CDR3 is TGTGCCAGCAGTGAACCCCAGGGGAGCCTGAACACTGAAGCTTTCTTT.

This clone was counted once. The genes are TRBV2 and TRBJ2-7; D gene ambiguous. Trimming removed 5 bases at V and 7 bases at J, with 9 bases between. The CDR3 is 11 residues long. Germline CDR1 is SNHLY and CDR2 is FYNNEI. The CDR3: CASSMDREQYF. Written as DNA, the CDR3 is TGTGCCAGCAGTATGGACCGGGAGCAGTACTTC.

The chain combines TRBV29-1 with TRBJ2-5; D is ambiguous. V gave up 4 bases and J gave up 5 bases, with 11 bases separating them. Per germline, CDR1 SQVTM and CDR2 ANQGSEA. The CDR3 sequence is 12 residues long. The CDR3 sequence is CSVVTIGETQYF. As DNA, the CDR3 is TGCAGCGTTGTCACCATCGGGGAGACCCAGTACTTC.

This clone is labeled medium-sized. The rearrangement links TRBV7-8 to TRBJ1-5; no clear D. The CDR3 runs 14 residues. V lost 10 bases to trimming and J lost 0 bases, with 13 bases between them. CDR1 and CDR2 (germline): SGHVS, FQNEAQ. The CDR3 DNA follows: TGTGCCACCTACCCGGGCAGTAGCAATCAGCCCCAGCATTTT. This codes for CATYPGSSNQPQHF.

The rearrangement uses TRBV4-3 and TRBJ2-4, with unresolved D. The CDR3 has 14 residues. Trimming pared 1 base from V and 7 bases from J, leaving 11 bases between. Germline CDR1 is LGHNA and CDR2 is YSLEER. The CDR3 DNA is TGCGCCAGCAGCCAAGCCCTGGGCCCGAACATTCAGTACTTC. Amino acids: CASSQALGPNIQYF.

The J gene is TRBJ1-2, the V gene TRBV2; D gene unclear. The CDR3 sequence is 13 residues long. Germline V gene data show CDR1 as SNHLY and CDR2 as FYNNEI. The V and J ends lost 6 bases and 8 bases respectively, with 16 bases between them. CDR3 DNA: TGTGCCAGCAGACCCGGGATCCCTGGGGGCTACACCTTC. The encoded protein is CASRPGIPGGYTF.

This clone turned up a few times. CDR3 DNA sequence: TGTGCCAGCAGCTCGCCCCCTCTCGGCCCGAACACTGAAGCTTTCTTT. Translated, it gives CASSSPPLGPNTEAFF. The chain couples TRBV7-9 to TRBJ1-1; D not resolved. Trimming cost V 4 bases and J 1 base, with 16 bases left between them. The CDR3 covers 16 residues. Germline V gene lookup returns CDR1 SEHNR and CDR2 FQNEAQ (reference sequence).

CDR3 protein: CASSQEYWPLTEAFF. The DNA of the CDR3 is TGCGCCAGCAGCCAAGAATACTGGCCGTTAACTGAAGCTTTCTTT. This chain uses TRBV4-3 with TRBJ1-1; no definite D call. Germline V gene lookup returns CDR1 LGHNA and CDR2 YSLEER. The CDR3 length is 15 residues. Trimming cost V 0 bases and J 5 bases, with 13 bases left between them.

The chain carries TRBV15 and TRBJ1-4; D uncertain. V was cut by 0 bases and J by 6 bases, with 5 bases left in between. Germline V gene sequence: CDR1 LNHNV, CDR2 YYDKDF (reference sequence). The CDR3 length is 13 residues. The CDR3, as DNA: TGTGCCACCAGCAGAGATGGGGATGAAAAACTGTTTTTT. It yields the protein CATSRDGDEKLFF.